This T cell receptor beta chain is drawn from a study of T cell repertoires in cytomegalovirus infection. Study summary: Matching HLA type, along with CMV infection, was indicated by public TCR beta signatures. Study-level results: CMV-specific TCR beta clonotypes restricted by HLA-C dominated the ex vivo response.

TCRdb redid the calling of the reads with MiXCR, one entry per CDR3 protein. The data show around 280,000 distinct CDR3 sequences, with roughly a tenth seen just once and over 2.5% held by the top ten. Germline V lookup: CDR1 MGHRA, CDR2 YSYEKL. The V and J ends lost 4 bases and 1 base respectively, with 10 bases between them. The CDR3 runs 15 residues. In its sample, this clonotype was seen many times. What it binds is unknown. The sample taken for sequencing was PBMCs. This sequence originates from a human donor in good health (CMV status not recorded). Some clones in this sample may be carry-over from other donors' samples. The J gene is TRBJ2-2, the V gene TRBV4-1; D possibly corresponds to TRBD1 (6 bases). This chain's CDR3 is CASSLRTENTGELFF. The CDR3 DNA sequence: TGCGCCAGCAGCCTCAGGACAGAGAACACCGGGGAGCTGTTTTTT.